What follows are 9 T cell receptor beta chains derived from one specimen sequenced in a study of blood T cell repertoires in COVID-19. Using immunoSEQ multiplex PCR, the repertoire was profiled, and TCRdb retains in-frame clones only, with some absent. The sample has 300,000 to 400,000 clones; around 87% are singletons. The source material was peripheral blood. These receptors were obtained from a woman aged 60 to 75 with COVID-19, enrolled during active disease.

This chain joins TRBV12-5 and TRBJ1-6; unclear D gene. The germline V and J ends were trimmed by 9 bases and 8 bases, with 14 bases remaining between them. CDR1 and CDR2 from the germline V gene are LGHNT and FRNRAP. This CDR3 has 13 amino acids. CDR3 bases: TGTGCTAGCAAGGAGTCCGCGTATTCACCCCTCCACTTT. Translation gives CASKESAYSPLHF.

The rearrangement links TRBV30 to TRBJ2-7; D is perhaps TRBD1 (5 bases). CDR3 size: 14 residues. Per germline, CDR1 GTSNPN and CDR2 SVGIG (reference sequence). Trimming removed 0 bases at V and 4 bases at J, with 13 bases between. The CDR3 region is CAWSVGRERYEQYF. The CDR3 DNA is TGTGCCTGGAGTGTAGGCAGGGAAAGATACGAGCAGTACTTC.

The chain uses TRBV19 and TRBJ2-3, with D possibly being TRBD1 (6 bases). This CDR3 is 14 amino acids long. Trimming took 5 bases from V and 3 from J, leaving 12 bases between them. The V gene's germline CDR1 is LNHDA and CDR2 SQIVND (reference sequence). Here the CDR3 reads CASSLQGRTDTQYF. The CDR3 nucleotides read TGTGCCAGTAGTTTACAGGGACGGACAGATACGCAGTATTTT.

The chain has TRBV18 and TRBJ2-7; 8 bases match TRBD1. The CDR3 loop spans 14 amino acids. With V trimmed by 1 base and J by 6 bases, 5 bases remained unmatched. Germline CDR1 is KGHSH and CDR2 is LQKENI. The CDR3 here is CASSPLSTGGEQYF. CDR3 sequence (DNA): TGTGCCAGCTCACCACTTAGTACAGGGGGCGAGCAGTACTTC.

The rearrangement links TRBV19 to TRBJ1-6; a weak D match, TRBD1 (5 bases). The germline CDR1 and CDR2 sequences are LNHDA and SQIVND (reference sequence). The length of the CDR3 is 16 residues. The V end lost 4 bases, the J end lost 4 bases, and 14 bases lay between the germline ends. As DNA, the CDR3 is TGTGCCAGTAGTAATCGGTGGGACTTATATAATTCACCCCTCCACTTT. Protein sequence: CASSNRWDLYNSPLHF.

The chain employs TRBV12-5 and TRBJ1-5, with 7 positions matching TRBD1. The J segment lost 7 bases and the V segment lost 4 bases, leaving 10 bases of the junction unmatched. Germline V gives CDR1 LGHNT, CDR2 FRNRAP. The CDR3 spans 15 residues. The CDR3, as DNA: TGTGCTAGTGGTTCGCAGGGGGTTCCGGGACAGCCCCAGCATTTT. This encodes CASGSQGVPGQPQHF.

This chain's CDR3 is CASTGTGEKLFF. The CDR3 DNA follows: TGTGCCAGTACTGGGACAGGTGAAAAACTGTTTTTT. This chain uses TRBV19 with TRBJ1-4, with 8 bases matching TRBD1. Germline trimming cut 7 bases from V and 7 bases from J; bases unmatched to any gene: 2. Per germline, CDR1 LNHDA and CDR2 SQIVND (reference sequence). The CDR3 contains 12 residues.

CDR3 loop: CASRAGTGANVLTF. Written as DNA, the CDR3 is TGTGCCAGCAGGGCCGGGACAGGGGCCAACGTCCTGACTTTC. This chain joins TRBV7-2 and TRBJ2-6, with a possible D match to TRBD1 (6 bases). The CDR3 contains 14 residues. Germline loops: CDR1 SGHTA, CDR2 FQGNSA. The germline V and J ends were trimmed by 6 bases and 4 bases, with 10 bases remaining between them.

The chain employs TRBV21-1 and TRBJ2-4; TRBD1, as called in the table, went unchecked against the DNA. TRBV21-1 is assigned pseudogene status. This CDR3 has 13 residues. CDR3 DNA: TGTGCCAGACAGGCGTTTTCCAAAAACATTCAGTACTTC. It codes for CARQAFSKNIQYF.